These 26 T cell receptor beta chains share one sample of origin, sequenced in a study of graft-versus-host responses after intestinal transplantation. TCRdb keeps only in-frame clones here, not all; method: immunoSEQ multiplex PCR. The table has nearly 90,000 clones, less than 90% seen once. Antigen specificity for these receptors is unknown. The sample was unstimulated CD8+ T cells sorted from spleen or lymph node cells, taken before intestinal transplant. The receptor set was obtained from a human donor who received an intestinal transplant.

The V call is TRBV18, the J call TRBJ2-7; D perhaps matches TRBD1 (5 bases). The germline V gene has CDR1 KGHSH and CDR2 LQKENI. Trimming took 2 bases from V and 3 from J, leaving 8 bases between them. The CDR3 contains 13 residues. Here the CDR3 reads CASSPARVYEQYF. The DNA for the CDR3 is TGTGCCAGCTCACCAGCCAGGGTCTACGAGCAGTACTTC.

The chain joins TRBV2 to TRBJ2-2, with D uncertain. The CDR3 covers 11 residues. V lost 5 bases and J 4 bases, leaving 2 bases between the germline ends. CDR1 and CDR2 from the germline V gene are SNHLY and FYNNEI. The CDR3 spells CASSPTGELFF. CDR3 DNA: TGTGCCAGCAGTCCCACCGGGGAGCTGTTTTTT.

This chain connects TRBV7-2 to TRBJ1-1; D ambiguous. The ends were cut back, 3 bases at V and 4 bases at J, with 12 bases in the middle. Germline CDR1 is SGHTA and CDR2 is FQGNSA. The CDR3 extends over 14 amino acids. The CDR3 DNA follows: TGTGCCAGCAGCTTGAGAGGGCCCTTCACTGAAGCTTTCTTT. Residues: CASSLRGPFTEAFF.

The chain couples TRBV6-5 to TRBJ2-5; 11 bases line up with TRBD2. The CDR3 spans 16 residues. The V gene's germline CDR1 is MNHEY and CDR2 SVGAGI. Unmatched junction bases numbered 4, after V lost 0 bases and J lost 4 bases. CDR3 DNA: TGTGCCAGCAGTTACTCGGTAGCGGGGGGGCTAGAGACCCAGTACTTC. As protein: CASSYSVAGGLETQYF.

Written as DNA, the CDR3 is TGTGCCGCCCGGGGGCCTGGGGATGAGCAGTTCTTC. This codes for CAARGPGDEQFF. V gene TRBV5-4 combines with J gene TRBJ2-1; D possibly matches TRBD1 or TRBD2 (6 bases each). CDR1 SGHNT and CDR2 YYREEE come from the germline V gene (reference sequence). Trimming removed 10 bases at V and 8 bases at J, with 16 bases between. The length of the CDR3 is 12 residues.

This clone was seen only a few times. The chain combines TRBV5-5 with TRBJ2-7, with 7 nucleotides matching TRBD2. The CDR3 sequence is 15 residues long. V was pared by 4 bases and J by 7 bases, with 14 bases of the junction left unmatched. Germline V gene sequence: CDR1 SGHKS, CDR2 YYEKEE (reference sequence). CDR3 amino acids: CASSGEGLATVEQYF. The CDR3 coding sequence is TGTGCCAGCAGCGGGGAGGGTCTAGCTACGGTGGAGCAGTACTTC.

V and J are TRBV4-1 and TRBJ1-5, with D unclear. The CDR3 has 14 amino acids. V lost 4 bases and J lost 6, with 13 bases in between. Germline assignment: CDR1 MGHRA and CDR2 YSYEKL. The CDR3 protein is CASSPIQVGQPQHF. CDR3 in DNA: TGCGCCAGCAGCCCGATTCAGGTCGGTCAGCCCCAGCATTTT.

For the CDR3, the DNA is TGTGCCAGCAGCATGCCGGGGACCGGGAGTGAGCAGTTCTTC. Encoded protein: CASSMPGTGSEQFF. J is TRBJ2-1 and V is TRBV7-3, with D possibly being TRBD2 (6 bases). CDR3 length: 14 amino acids. V was trimmed by 5 bases and J by 9 bases, leaving 17 bases between them. CDR1 is SGHTA and CDR2 is FQGTGA in the germline V gene.

The rearrangement links TRBV13 to TRBJ2-7; 8 bases line up with TRBD1. The CDR3 has 16 amino acids. V was clipped by 2 bases and J by 2 bases; unmatched bases: 8. Germline V lookup: CDR1 PRHDT, CDR2 FYEKMQ (reference sequence). This CDR3 is CASSLPDGQGAYEQYF. Written as DNA, the CDR3 is TGTGCCAGCAGCTTACCCGATGGACAGGGTGCCTACGAGCAGTACTTC.

The V and J genes are TRBV6-1 and TRBJ1-2; maybe TRBD1 (6 bases). The CDR3 is 16 amino acids. Trimming pared 1 base from V and 5 bases from J, leaving 17 bases between. Germline CDR1 reads MNHNS; CDR2 reads SASEGT. The CDR3: CASSEGPGEIGYGYTF. The CDR3 bases are TGTGCCAGCAGTGAAGGCCCAGGGGAAATAGGGTATGGCTACACCTTC.

The CDR3 DNA reads TGTGCCATCATGGTACGGGGGCCACTTGGTACAGATACGCAGTATTTT. Amino acid sequence: CAIMVRGPLGTDTQYF. V gene TRBV10-3 combines with J gene TRBJ2-3, with D perhaps given as TRBD1 or TRBD2 (6 bases each). Germline assignment: CDR1 ENHRY and CDR2 SYGVKD. This CDR3 has 16 residues. The V end lost 7 bases, the J end lost 3 bases, and 20 bases lay between the germline ends.

The chain links TRBV7-2 to TRBJ2-5, with 12 bases aligning to TRBD2. This CDR3 is built from 15 residues. V lost 5 bases and J lost 5; bases outside the gene matches: 6. Germline CDR1 is SGHTA and CDR2 is FQGNSA. This chain's CDR3 is CASSHTGTSGETQYF. The DNA for the CDR3 is TGTGCCAGCAGCCACACCGGGACTAGCGGGGAGACCCAGTACTTC.

The chain uses TRBV30 and TRBJ2-7; D not certain. Germline V gives CDR1 GTSNPN, CDR2 SVGIG (reference sequence). Trimming shortened V by 2 bases and J by 2 bases, and 10 bases separated the two germline ends. The CDR3 runs 13 residues. DNA for the CDR3: TGTGCCTGGAGTAGAGCGACGCCCTACGAGCAGTACTTC. Translating it yields CAWSRATPYEQYF.

The V gene is TRBV6-4, the J gene TRBJ2-5, with TRBD2 matching 7 bases. The assigned J gene may be wrong: the sequence end matches TRBJ2-7 better. CDR1 is MRHNA, CDR2 SNTAGT, per germline. The CDR3 is 13 amino acids. DNA for the CDR3: TGTGCCAGCAGTGACTGGGAGGGGCACGAGCAGTACTTC. This codes for CASSDWEGHEQYF.

The gene calls are TRBV27 and TRBJ1-5; no definite D call. The CDR3 spans 14 residues. CDR1 is MNHEY and CDR2 is SMNVEV in the germline V gene (reference sequence). The V end lost 1 base, the J end lost 0 bases, and 4 bases lay between the germline ends. The CDR3, as DNA: TGTGCCAGCAGTTTATTTTATAGCAATCAGCCCCAGCATTTT. The encoded protein is CASSLFYSNQPQHF.

Only a few counts were recorded for this clone. The chain uses TRBV18 and TRBJ1-3; 10 bases agree with TRBD1. CDR3 length equals 14 residues. CDR1 KGHSH and CDR2 LQKENI come from the germline V gene. V lost 2 bases to trimming and J lost 10 bases; unmatched junction nucleotides: 5. CDR3 DNA: TGTGCCAGCTCACCAAGGGACAGGGGAACAACCATATATTTT. This sequence encodes CASSPRDRGTTIYF.

The chain couples TRBV20-1 to TRBJ2-2; unclear D gene. Trimming left V 1 base short and J 5 bases short, with 2 bases between. The CDR3 length is 11 residues. Germline CDR1 DFQATT, CDR2 SNEGSKA (reference sequence). The CDR3 spells CSARATGELFF. As DNA, the CDR3 is TGCAGTGCTAGAGCAACCGGGGAGCTGTTTTTT.

For this clone: At one end, the junction sequence differs from germline, possibly due to a read error. The chain is built from TRBV5-1 and TRBJ2-3; TRBD2 matches at 9 bases. CDR3 length equals 18 residues. The germline V gene has CDR1 SGHRS and CDR2 YFSETQ. CDR3 DNA: TGCGCCAGCAACCCCCCAGGGGGTGGCGGGGGGGCGGCAGACACGCAGTATTTT. Its translation is CASNPPGGGGGAADTQYF.

V and J are TRBV5-4 and TRBJ1-2; D is perhaps TRBD1 (6 bases). Trimming cost V 4 bases and J 3 bases, with 19 bases left between them. The germline gives CDR1 SGHNT, CDR2 YYREEE (reference sequence). This CDR3 has 16 amino acids. The CDR3 coding sequence is TGTGCCAGCAGCCCAACACAAAGGGGGGTCTACTATGGCTACACCTTC. This sequence encodes CASSPTQRGVYYGYTF.

Remarks on this clone: Since the CDR3 does not end with the conserved phenylalanine or tryptophan, this likely comes from a read error. This chain joins TRBV10-1 and TRBJ1-2; 10 nucleotides match TRBD1. CDR3 size: 15 residues. V lost 0 bases to trimming and J lost 8 bases; unmatched junction nucleotides: 6. Germline CDR1 WNHNN, CDR2 SYGVQD (reference sequence). The DNA of the CDR3 is TGCGCCAGCAGTGAGTCGGACAGGGGGAGTTGCGGCTACACCCTC. Translating it yields CASSESDRGSCGYTL.

The rearrangement uses TRBV5-4 and TRBJ1-1, with D possibly matching TRBD1 (6 bases). V lost 2 bases and J 4 bases, leaving 12 bases between the germline ends. In germline, CDR1 is SGHNT, CDR2 YYREEE (reference sequence). CDR3 size: 14 residues. The CDR3 DNA reads TGTGCCAGCAGCTTAGGGGGGCTTGTCACTGAAGCTTTCTTT. It codes for CASSLGGLVTEAFF.

The rearrangement joins TRBV5-1 to TRBJ1-1; 8 nucleotides align to TRBD1. Trimming at V came to 4 bases and at J to 5 bases, leaving 7 bases not matched to a gene. Germline V gene data show CDR1 as SGHRS and CDR2 as YFSETQ. The CDR3 is 14 amino acids. Written as DNA, the CDR3 is TGCGCCAGCAGCCCGACAGGGGCGTTTACTGAAGCTTTCTTT. Translated, it gives CASSPTGAFTEAFF.

V gene TRBV7-9 combines with J gene TRBJ2-2; TRBD2 aligns across 9 bases. Germline values: CDR1 SEHNR, CDR2 FQNEAQ (reference sequence). The CDR3 contains 16 residues. V gave up 5 bases and J gave up 8 bases; unmatched junction bases: 12. CDR3: CASSPASGEKAGELFF. For the CDR3, the DNA is TGTGCCAGCAGCCCTGCTAGCGGGGAGAAGGCAGGGGAGCTGTTTTTT.

The chain is built from TRBV28 and TRBJ2-3; D is possibly TRBD1 (6 bases). With 4 bases removed from V and 6 bases from J, the gap between germline ends came to 23 bases. Looked up from germline, CDR1 is MDHEN and CDR2 is SYDVKM. CDR3 length: 17 residues. The CDR3 coding sequence is TGTGCCAGCAGTTCCGGGATGGGGGCACCGACGTGGGATACGCAGTATTTT. The encoded protein is CASSSGMGAPTWDTQYF.

The chain is built from TRBV28 and TRBJ2-7, with D possibly being TRBD2 (5 bases). This CDR3 comprises 13 residues. CDR1 and CDR2 (germline): MDHEN, SYDVKM. Trimming took 0 bases from V and 7 from J, leaving 10 bases between them. This CDR3 reads CASSLCRGCEQYF. CDR3 coding DNA: TGTGCCAGCAGTTTATGCCGAGGGTGTGAGCAGTACTTC.

V usage is TRBV2 and J usage is TRBJ1-2; D call uncertain. Germline V lookup: CDR1 SNHLY, CDR2 FYNNEI. The CDR3 is 14 residues long. V was clipped by 2 bases and J by 6 bases, with 13 bases between them. Written as DNA, the CDR3 is TGTGCCAGCAGTGAATTCCTCATGGGAAATGGCTACACCTTC. Protein: CASSEFLMGNGYTF.